This T cell receptor beta chain is drawn from a study of T-cell reconstitution after alpha-beta-depleted transplantation in children. This clonotype was observed at least ten times. Its antigen remains unknown. Study results and limitations: There were reportedly several hundred expanded graft clones from which alpha-beta T cells came about two months after transplant.

The CDR3 sequence is 14 residues long. The V and J ends lost 6 bases and 3 bases, in that order; junction bases with no gene match: 7. TCRbeta library preparation incorporated unique molecular identifiers. In TCRdb, the PCR reads were re-called with MiXCR into one record per CDR3 protein. The repertoire holds roughly 790,000 distinct CDR3 sequences, with 15% to 20% as singletons. This chain links TRBV12-3 or TRBV12-4 with TRBJ1-1; 7 bases agree with TRBD1. The origin of this receptor is a male patient under 18 who had a stem cell transplant for acute lymphoblastic leukemia, so the T cells may come from the graft donor. The input for sequencing was PBMCs, mostly from graft donor cells, taken 360 days after TCRalphabeta/CD19-depleted stem cell transplant. The CDR3 DNA follows: TGTGCCAGCAGCATGAGGGGGCTACACACTGAAGCTTTCTTT. Amino acids: CASSMRGLHTEAFF.